Listed below are T cell receptor beta chains from one sample, sequenced in a study of blood T cell repertoires in COVID-19. The protocol was immunoSEQ multiplex PCR, while the TCRdb copy is restricted to in-frame clones and leaves out a portion. The table lists about 31,000 clones, roughly 90% of them singletons, with 7.9% in the top ten. The specimen was peripheral blood. The source of these receptors is a man between 60 and 75 years old with COVID-19, enrolled during active disease. CDR3s leave out the opening cysteine and the closing phenylalanine or tryptophan. The order of the fields is J gene, V gene, CDR3 protein.

J: TRBJ2-5
V: TRBV28
CDR3: ASVLRGQETQY

J: TRBJ1-3
V: TRBV6-1
CDR3: ASSDGVFGGNTIY

J: TRBJ2-5
V: TRBV7-2
CDR3: ASSPTTGPETQY

J: TRBJ1-5
V: TRBV4-3
CDR3: ASSQDRGQPQH

J: TRBJ1-4
V: TRBV6-1
CDR3: ASSESRQGGWEKLF

J: TRBJ1-2
V: TRBV5-1
CDR3: ASSSGTAYGYT

J: TRBJ1-3
V: TRBV6-5
CDR3: ASSYEAISGNTIY

J: TRBJ2-1
V: TRBV7-2
CDR3: ASTPIRWVAGGYNEQF

J: TRBJ2-5
V: TRBV7-7
CDR3: ASSFLQQETQY

J: TRBJ1-2
V: TRBV28
CDR3: ASRTPDRATNYGYT

J: TRBJ2-7
V: TRBV6-5
CDR3: ASRRGTGTYEQY

J: TRBJ2-5
V: TRBV18
CDR3: ASSESGTEETQY

J: TRBJ1-1
V: TRBV2
CDR3: ASRTGDEAF

J: TRBJ2-1
V: TRBV7-9
CDR3: ASSLAGTRLQGQQF

J: TRBJ2-7
V: TRBV4-1
CDR3: ASSQDVSAGVGRYEQY

J: TRBJ2-7
V: TRBV7-2
CDR3: ASTVSGAISYEQY

J: TRBJ2-3
V: TRBV5-1
CDR3: ASSAFQADTQY

J: TRBJ2-5
V: TRBV27
CDR3: ASSRAPGLAGAQEETQY

J: TRBJ2-3
V: TRBV10-3
CDR3: ASTQGSTDTQY

J: TRBJ2-2
V: TRBV5-5
CDR3: ASSEKAGAGTGELF

J: TRBJ1-1
V: TRBV28
CDR3: ASSLRLREAF

J: TRBJ1-6
V: TRBV3-1/TRBV3-2
CDR3: ASSQVGSSYNSPLH

J: TRBJ2-3
V: TRBV2
CDR3: ASTPSTDTQY

J: TRBJ2-1
V: TRBV9
CDR3: ASSVDDWRRHNEQF

J: TRBJ1-3
V: TRBV28
CDR3: ASHDTSSGNTIY

J: TRBJ1-1
V: TRBV5-1
CDR3: ASSLGGGRNTEAF

J: TRBJ1-2
V: TRBV2
CDR3: ASSITGLGYT

J: TRBJ1-4
V: TRBV4-1
CDR3: ASSPQAEKLF

J: TRBJ2-7
V: TRBV6-5
CDR3: ASSLSSTASYEQY

J: TRBJ2-3
V: TRBV6-5
CDR3: ASSTGQGTADTQY

J: TRBJ1-4
V: TRBV11-2
CDR3: ASSLDLGAGGEKLF

J: TRBJ2-3
V: TRBV19
CDR3: ASTDAMTGTDTQY

J: TRBJ1-1
V: TRBV7-9
CDR3: ASSQSRDRGRWTEAF

J: TRBJ1-5
V: TRBV6-1
CDR3: ASSEAGGREPQH

J: TRBJ1-1
V: TRBV19
CDR3: ASKQGAGNTEAF

J: TRBJ1-3
V: TRBV11-3
CDR3: ASRLTGFTIY

J: TRBJ2-7
V: TRBV7-9
CDR3: ASSLGSTGGAYEQY

J: TRBJ2-7
V: TRBV28
CDR3: AIASGTGVTEQY

J: TRBJ1-1
V: TRBV15
CDR3: ATSRMGGGGTEAF

J: TRBJ2-5
V: TRBV6-5
CDR3: ASIRTGGLGETQY

J: TRBJ2-1
V: TRBV9
CDR3: ASSVGGLGREVSSYNEQF

J: TRBJ2-1
V: TRBV27
CDR3: ASRGVTGTARHNEQF

J: TRBJ2-7
V: TRBV7-9
CDR3: ASSSLSGSFDEQY

J: TRBJ2-7
V: TRBV7-9
CDR3: ASSTERSFWYEQY

J: TRBJ2-7
V: TRBV11-3
CDR3: ASSLASREEYEQY

J: TRBJ2-1
V: TRBV6-5
CDR3: ASRRLPEQQF

J: TRBJ1-5
V: TRBV6-2/TRBV6-3
CDR3: ASSYPGHDQPQH